The T cell receptor beta chain described here comes from a study of shared clonotypes between healthy human individuals. As defined, naive CD8 cells were CD45RO-negative and positively selected for CCR7, with terminally differentiated effector memory CD45RA+ cells excluded. CDR3 length: 16 amino acids. Per germline, CDR1 SGHTA and CDR2 FQGNSA. Trimming at V came to 1 base and at J to 9 bases, leaving 8 bases not matched to a gene. This clone was recorded only once. Only in-frame clones appear in the TCRdb table, and some are missing; sequencing was by immunoSEQ multiplex PCR. The sample lists about 2.2 million clones; roughly 91% were seen once.

What was sequenced was naive CD8+ T cells from PBMCs. The J gene is TRBJ2-1, the V gene TRBV7-2; 11 bases fit TRBD1. The sequence was collected from a man between 18 and 35 years old in good health. Some clones in this sample may be carry-over from other donors' samples. CDR3 loop: CASSLGWTGGFGEQFF. As DNA, the CDR3 is TGTGCCAGCAGCTTAGGGTGGACAGGGGGCTTCGGTGAGCAGTTCTTC. The full variable domain, rest sourced from reference TRBV7-2 and TRBJ2-1, is GAGVSQSPSNKVTEKGKDVELRCDPISGHTALYWYRQSLGQGLEFLIYFQGNSAPDKSGLPSDRFSAERTGGSVSTLTIQRTQQEDSAVYLCASSLGWTGGFGEQFFGPGTRLTVL.